Listed below are T cell receptor beta chains from one sample, sequenced in a study of T cells in Graves' hyperthyroidism and ophthalmopathy. A single record per CDR3 protein comes from TCRdb applying MiXCR to the multiplex PCR reads. The sample consists of some 400,000 distinct CDR3 sequences, roughly 14% of them appearing once. The source material was blood. The origin of the receptors is a man aged 25 to 40 with Graves' hyperthyroidism that later progressed to Graves' ophthalmopathy. Both conserved end residues are part of each CDR3. A D gene is named only where the DNA matches it firmly. For some rows the clone size is stated as once, few or many, or as a class when expanded; others skip it.

v_call,d_call,clone_size,j_call,cdr3_nt,cdr3_aa
TRBV19,NA,NA,TRBJ1-4,TGTGCCAGTAGTATCGGCTACCGAGGGGACAATGAAAAACTGTTTTTT,CASSIGYRGDNEKLFF
TRBV10-1,NA,NA,TRBJ2-5,TGCGCCAGCAGGCGACTGGGGGGCCGGTACCAAGAGACCCAGTACTTC,CASRRLGGRYQETQYF
TRBV28,NA,many,TRBJ1-1,TGTGCCAGCAGTTCCTCAGGGACTATTAACACTGAAGCTTTCTTT,CASSSSGTINTEAFF
TRBV7-9,TRBD2,NA,TRBJ2-5,TGTGCCAGCAGCACCGGGACTAGCGAGGGAGAGACCCAGTACTTC,CASSTGTSEGETQYF
TRBV7-9,NA,NA,TRBJ2-5,TGTGCCAGCAGCATTCCCTGGGGGCTGGAGACCCAGTACTTC,CASSIPWGLETQYF
TRBV7-2,TRBD2,NA,TRBJ2-2,TGTGCCAGCAGCTCGGGACTAGCGGGGGGGCGCGGCGGGGAGCTGTTTTTT,CASSSGLAGGRGGELFF
TRBV20-1,NA,NA,TRBJ2-7,TGCAGTGCCAACCACGGGGGCCGCGTCCTCCCCTACGAGCAGTACTTC,CSANHGGRVLPYEQYF
TRBV6-5,TRBD2,NA,TRBJ2-5,TGTGCCAGCAGTTACTCGATCCGGGAGGGGAAACAAGAGACCCAGTACTTC,CASSYSIREGKQETQYF
TRBV5-5,TRBD1,NA,TRBJ2-1,TGTGCCAGCAGCTCTGGGACAGGAATAGGCAATGAGCAGTTCTTC,CASSSGTGIGNEQFF
TRBV28,NA,many,TRBJ1-5,TGTGCCAGCAGTTTAGGGGCGGGTTCTTGGGGCAATCAGCCCCAGCATTTT,CASSLGAGSWGNQPQHF
TRBV6-1,TRBD2,many,TRBJ2-2,TGTGCCAGCACTCCGATAGCGGGCGGGGAGCTGTTTTTT,CASTPIAGGELFF
TRBV3-1,TRBD2,many,TRBJ2-7,TGTGCCAGCAGCCAAAGCGGGGGGGCAAGCTCCTACGAGCAGTACTTC,CASSQSGGASSYEQYF
TRBV6-2/TRBV6-3,TRBD2,NA,TRBJ2-1,TGTGCCAGCAGTATTGGGACTAGCGGGGGGGCTAGGTTCTTC,CASSIGTSGGARFF
TRBV11-2,TRBD2,many,TRBJ2-1,TGTGCCAGCAGCTTAGAGTTCGGCTTTGGCGGGGGTGCCTACAATGAGCAGTTCTTC,CASSLEFGFGGGAYNEQFF
TRBV28,NA,many,TRBJ1-3,TGTGCCAGCAGTTCCCGGACCTATAGCACCCTGAGAAACACCATATATTTT,CASSSRTYSTLRNTIYF
TRBV5-1,NA,many,TRBJ2-7,TGCGCCAGCAGCTCGGAGGGGCCTCCAACCTACGAGCAGTACTTC,CASSSEGPPTYEQYF
TRBV30,NA,many,TRBJ1-1,TGTGCCTGGATTCCGGGACATACGAACACTGAAGCTTTCTTT,CAWIPGHTNTEAFF
TRBV24-1,NA,NA,TRBJ1-5,TGTGCCACCAGTGATTACGATAATCAGCCCCAGCATTTT,CATSDYDNQPQHF